This TCR beta chain was sequenced in a study of T-cell reconstitution after alpha-beta-depleted transplantation in children. Using unique molecular identifiers, the investigators prepared the TCRbeta library. One entry per CDR3 protein results from TCRdb running MiXCR on the PCR reads. The sample holds 120,000 to 150,000 distinct CDR3 sequences, roughly 9% seen once. This clonotype was seen ten or more times. The antigen is undetermined. CDR3 length: 8 amino acids. Trimming removed 6 bases from V and 10 bases from J, with 4 bases in between. Study results and limitations: In some patients, recipient T cells and intrathymic progenitors surviving conditioning explained high day-60 diversity. T-cell counts and diversity were attributed mostly to newly produced T cells one year after transplant. Reported findings indicate that, about two months after transplant, alpha-beta T cells came from several hundred expanded clones, which were derived from non-depleted graft cells.

The chain employs TRBV12-3 or TRBV12-4 and TRBJ2-7; no reliable D call. The source was PBMCs, mostly from graft donor cells, collected 180 days after TCRalphabeta/CD19-depleted stem cell transplant. The source is a female patient aged 2-9 years who had a stem cell transplant for congenital amegakaryocytic thrombocytopenia, so the T cells may come from the graft donor. CDR3 coding DNA: TGTGCCAGCAGGGAACAGTACTTC. Its protein is CASREQYF.